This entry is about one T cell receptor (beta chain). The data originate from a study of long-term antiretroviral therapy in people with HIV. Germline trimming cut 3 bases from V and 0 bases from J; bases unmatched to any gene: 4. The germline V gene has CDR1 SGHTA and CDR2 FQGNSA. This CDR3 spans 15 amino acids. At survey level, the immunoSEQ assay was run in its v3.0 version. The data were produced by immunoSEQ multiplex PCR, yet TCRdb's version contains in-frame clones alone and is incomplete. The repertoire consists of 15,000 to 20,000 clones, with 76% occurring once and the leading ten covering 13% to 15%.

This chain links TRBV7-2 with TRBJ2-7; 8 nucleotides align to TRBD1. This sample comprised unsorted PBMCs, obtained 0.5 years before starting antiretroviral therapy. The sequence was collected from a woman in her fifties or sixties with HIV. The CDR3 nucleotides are TGTGCCAGCAGCTTCGAGACAGGGGTCTCCTACGAGCAGTACTTC. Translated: CASSFETGVSYEQYF.